The entry below describes one TCR beta chain. Antigen: not known. These data originate in a study of CD4 T cells in relation to SARS-CoV-2 and coronaviruses. Study-wide context: ViraFEST: approximately nine-day antigen culture of PBMCs, then TCR beta CDR3 sequencing.

CD4+ T cells from unexposed donors were obtained before the COVID-19 pandemic (2011-2018). The cells were cultured for less than twelve days before CD4+ T cells were isolated. Cells permitting, SARS-CoV-2 S/N and four cold-coronavirus spikes were tested on unexposed-donor CD4+ T cells. The junction had 9 bases not matched to a gene; V was cut back by 5 bases and J by 0 bases. CDR3 size: 17 residues. CDR1 and CDR2 (germline): SGHVS, FQNEAQ. Measured with immunoSEQ multiplex PCR; TCRdb has only the in-frame clones, and not every one. The sample contains more than 20,000 clones, roughly four fifths of which appear only once.

This clonotype was sampled from a human donor in good health. This chain connects TRBV7-8 to TRBJ2-4; 8 bases agree with TRBD2. Sequencing was performed on CD4+ T cells from PBMCs, cultured in vitro. CDR3: CASSQTGGALAKNIQYF. DNA of the CDR3: TGTGCCAGCAGCCAGACGGGGGGGGCCCTAGCCAAAAACATTCAGTACTTC.